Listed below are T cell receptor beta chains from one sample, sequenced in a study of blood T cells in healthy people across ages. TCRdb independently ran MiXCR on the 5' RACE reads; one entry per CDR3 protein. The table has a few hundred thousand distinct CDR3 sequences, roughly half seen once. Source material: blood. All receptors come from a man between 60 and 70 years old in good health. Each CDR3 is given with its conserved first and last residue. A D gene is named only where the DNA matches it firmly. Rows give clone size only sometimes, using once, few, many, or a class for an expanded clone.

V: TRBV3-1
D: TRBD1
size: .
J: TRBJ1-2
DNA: TGTGCCAGCAGCTGGACAGGGCGGGGCTACACCTTC
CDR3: CASSWTGRGYTF

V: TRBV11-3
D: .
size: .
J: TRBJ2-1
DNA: TGTGCCAGCAGCTTAGGGGTGGTGTCGGATGAGCAGTTCTTC
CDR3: CASSLGVVSDEQFF

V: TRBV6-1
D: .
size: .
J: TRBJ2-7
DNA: TGTGCCAGCAGGGGCGGAATCCCCTACGAGCAGTACTTC
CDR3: CASRGGIPYEQYF

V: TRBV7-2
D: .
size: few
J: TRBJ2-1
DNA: TGTGCCAGCAGCTTAGCCCGGCAGAATCATGAGCAGTTCTTC
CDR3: CASSLARQNHEQFF

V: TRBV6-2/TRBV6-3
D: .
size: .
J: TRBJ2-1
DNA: TGTGCCAGCAGTTACATGGGGATGTGGGAGCAGTTCTTC
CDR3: CASSYMGMWEQFF

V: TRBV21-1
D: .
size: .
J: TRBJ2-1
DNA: TGTGCCAGCAGCCCTAGCGTGGGCGGCTCCGGGACAGTGCTGTTCTTC
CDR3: CASSPSVGGSGTVLFF

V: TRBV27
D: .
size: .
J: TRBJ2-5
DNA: TGTGCCAGCAGTTCGAGTGGGTTGTCGGTACGCGAGACCCAGTACTTC
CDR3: CASSSSGLSVRETQYF

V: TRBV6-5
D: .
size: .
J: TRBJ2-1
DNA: TGTGCCAGCAGGCTACCGGGGGATTCCTACAATGAGCAGTTCTTC
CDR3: CASRLPGDSYNEQFF

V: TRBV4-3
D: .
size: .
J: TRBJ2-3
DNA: TGCGCCAGCAGCCAAGTATCGCAGGCAGATACGCAGTATTTT
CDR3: CASSQVSQADTQYF

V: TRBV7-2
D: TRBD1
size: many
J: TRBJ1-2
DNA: TGTGCCAGCAGCTTAGGACAGGGGGCAGATGGCTACACCTTC
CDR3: CASSLGQGADGYTF

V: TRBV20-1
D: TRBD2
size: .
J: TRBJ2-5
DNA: TGCAGTGCTAGCGTCGCGGGGGGGTCGGGGACCCAGTACTTC
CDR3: CSASVAGGSGTQYF

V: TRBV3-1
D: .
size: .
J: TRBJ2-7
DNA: TGTGCCAGCAGTCGGCGACAAATGGGGGAGCAGTACTTC
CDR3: CASSRRQMGEQYF

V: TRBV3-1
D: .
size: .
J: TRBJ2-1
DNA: TGTGCCAGCAGCCCTTCGCACCTTAGGGGGTCCTACAATGAGCAGTTCTTC
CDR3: CASSPSHLRGSYNEQFF

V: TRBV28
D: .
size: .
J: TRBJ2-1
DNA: TGTGCCAGCAGTTTTGACGGCGGATACAATGAGCAGTTCTTC
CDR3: CASSFDGGYNEQFF

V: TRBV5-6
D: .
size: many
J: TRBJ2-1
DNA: TGTGCCACCGGCGGGGTCTCCTACAATGAGCAGTTCTTC
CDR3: CATGGVSYNEQFF

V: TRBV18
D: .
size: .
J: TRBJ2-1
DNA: TGTGCCAGCTCATCGGTGGAGCGTCCCTATGCGAATGAGCAGTTCTTC
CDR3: CASSSVERPYANEQFF

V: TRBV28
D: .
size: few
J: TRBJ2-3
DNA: TGTGCCAGCGGCCCCCATACGCAGTATTTT
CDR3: CASGPHTQYF

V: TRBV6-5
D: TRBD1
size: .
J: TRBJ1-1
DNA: TGTGCCAGCAGTTCCATCGGACAGGGGGCCTCCGAAGCTTTCTTT
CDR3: CASSSIGQGASEAFF

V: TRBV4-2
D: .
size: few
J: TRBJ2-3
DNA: TGTGCCAGCAGCCAAGATCGCCAGGTTACGCAGTATTTT
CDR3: CASSQDRQVTQYF

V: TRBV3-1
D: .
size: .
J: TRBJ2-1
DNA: TGTGCCAGCAGCCAAGATCCAGTTACCAATGAGCAGTTCTTC
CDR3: CASSQDPVTNEQFF

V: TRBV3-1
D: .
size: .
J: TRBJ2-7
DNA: TGTGCCAGCAGCCAACTTTACAATGAGCAGTACTTC
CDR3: CASSQLYNEQYF

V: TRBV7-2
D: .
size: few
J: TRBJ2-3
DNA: TGTGCCAGCAGCTTATCCCGGTTGGATACGCAGTATTTT
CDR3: CASSLSRLDTQYF

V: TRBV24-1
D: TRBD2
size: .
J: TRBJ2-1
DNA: TGTGCCACCAGTGACCCAACTAGCGGGAAGGATGAGCAGTTCTTC
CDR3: CATSDPTSGKDEQFF

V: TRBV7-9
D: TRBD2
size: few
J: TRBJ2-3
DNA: TGTGCCAGCAGCTTGGGGAGGGGATCGGATACGCAGTATTTT
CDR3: CASSLGRGSDTQYF

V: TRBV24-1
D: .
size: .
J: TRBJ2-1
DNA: TGTGCCACCAGTGACCCGACCACCAACTCCTACAATGAGCAGTTCTTC
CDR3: CATSDPTTNSYNEQFF

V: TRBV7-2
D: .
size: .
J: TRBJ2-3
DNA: TGTGCCAGCAGCTTAGAATGGTCCGAGCGGCTTACAGATACGCAGTATTTT
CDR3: CASSLEWSERLTDTQYF

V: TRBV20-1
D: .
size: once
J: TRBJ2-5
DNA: TGCAGTGCTAGAGTTTCGGAGACCCAGTACTTC
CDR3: CSARVSETQYF

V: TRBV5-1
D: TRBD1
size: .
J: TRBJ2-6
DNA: TGCGCCAGCAGCGGACAGGCGGGGGCCAACGTCCTGACTTTC
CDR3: CASSGQAGANVLTF

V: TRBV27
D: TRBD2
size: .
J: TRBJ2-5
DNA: TGTGCCAGCAGCAGGGGACTAGCGGGAGGACCGGAAACCCAGTACTTC
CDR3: CASSRGLAGGPETQYF

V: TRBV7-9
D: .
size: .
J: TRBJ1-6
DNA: TGTGCCAGCAGCCGGGAGGACTATAATTCACCCCTCCACTTT
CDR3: CASSREDYNSPLHF

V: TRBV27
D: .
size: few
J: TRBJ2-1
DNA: TGTGCCAGCCCAGATGGGGACGGCCAGGAAAGCTCCTACAATGAGCAGTTCTTC
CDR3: CASPDGDGQESSYNEQFF

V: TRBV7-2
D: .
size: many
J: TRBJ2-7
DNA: TGTGCCAGCAGCTCCCCCCCCGGGTACGAGCAGTACTTC
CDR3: CASSSPPGYEQYF

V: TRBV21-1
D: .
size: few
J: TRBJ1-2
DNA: TGTGCCAGCAGCAAACCCCTACACAGGGGCCTACGGGGCTACACCTTC
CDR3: CASSKPLHRGLRGYTF

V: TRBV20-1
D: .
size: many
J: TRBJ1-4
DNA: TGCAGTGCTAGAGAAACCGGGAAGAGTGAAAAACTGTTTTTT
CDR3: CSARETGKSEKLFF

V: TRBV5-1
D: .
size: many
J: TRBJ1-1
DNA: TGCGCCAGCAGCTCGGACAGCATGAACACTGAAGCTTTCTTT
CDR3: CASSSDSMNTEAFF

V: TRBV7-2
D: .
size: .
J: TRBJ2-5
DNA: TGTGCCAACAGCCCCCGCGTGGTGGGCCAAGAGACCCAGTACTTC
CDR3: CANSPRVVGQETQYF

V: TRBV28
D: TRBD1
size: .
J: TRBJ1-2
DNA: TGTGCCAGCAGTGTCGAACAGGGGGTTTGGGTTCATGGCTACACCTTC
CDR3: CASSVEQGVWVHGYTF

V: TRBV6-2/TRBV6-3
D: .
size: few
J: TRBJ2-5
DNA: TGTGCCAGCACCCCGGGGAGACGCGGGTACCAAGAGACCCAGTACTTC
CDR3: CASTPGRRGYQETQYF

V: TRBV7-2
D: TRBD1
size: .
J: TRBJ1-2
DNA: TGTGCCAGCAGCTCGCACGGGACAGTGCCTGGCTACACCTTC
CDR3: CASSSHGTVPGYTF

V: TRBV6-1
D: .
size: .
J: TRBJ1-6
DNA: TGTGCCAGCAGTGGGAGCAGGGAGGGGAGGACCTATAATTCACCCCTCCACTTT
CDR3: CASSGSREGRTYNSPLHF

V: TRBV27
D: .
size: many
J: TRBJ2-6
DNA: TGTGCCAGCGCCCCAAAGATCTCTGGGGCCAACGTCCTGACTTTC
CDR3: CASAPKISGANVLTF

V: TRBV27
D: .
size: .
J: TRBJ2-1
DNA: TGTGCCAGCAGTTGGGACCGCTCCCTGTACAATGAGCAGTTCTTC
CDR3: CASSWDRSLYNEQFF

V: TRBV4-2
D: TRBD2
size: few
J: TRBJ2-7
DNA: TGTGCCAGCAGCCGGCCCCCGGGGGGGAGCGATGAGCAGTACTTC
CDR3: CASSRPPGGSDEQYF

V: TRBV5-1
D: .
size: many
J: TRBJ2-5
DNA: TGTGCCAGCAGCTTGGACTATCAAGAGACCCAGTACTTC
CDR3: CASSLDYQETQYF

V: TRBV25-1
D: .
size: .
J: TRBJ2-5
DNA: TGTGCCAGCAGTCTTTTAAGGGAGCAGTACTTC
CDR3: CASSLLREQYF